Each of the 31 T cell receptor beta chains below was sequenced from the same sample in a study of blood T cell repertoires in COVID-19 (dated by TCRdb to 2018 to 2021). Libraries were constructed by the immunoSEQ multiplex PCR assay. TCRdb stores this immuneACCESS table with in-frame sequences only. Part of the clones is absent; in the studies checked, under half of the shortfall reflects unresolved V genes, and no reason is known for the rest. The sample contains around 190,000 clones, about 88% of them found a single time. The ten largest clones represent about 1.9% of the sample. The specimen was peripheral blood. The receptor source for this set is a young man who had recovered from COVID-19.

In DNA form, the CDR3 reads TGTGCCAGCAGGACTAGCGGGCCGCCGGAGACCCAGTACTTC. Protein product: CASRTSGPPETQYF. This chain joins TRBV28 and TRBJ2-5; 10 nucleotides line up with TRBD2. The CDR3 runs 14 residues. V was pared by 6 bases and J by 5 bases, with 6 bases of the junction left unmatched. CDR1 is MDHEN, CDR2 SYDVKM, per germline. Together with reference TRBV28 and TRBJ2-5, the CDR3 gives the full variable domain: DVKVTQSSRYLVKRTGEKVFLECVQDMDHENMFWYRQDPGLGLRLIYFSYDVKMKEKGDIPEGYSVSREKKERFSLILESASTNQTSMYLCASRTSGPPETQYFGPGTRLLVL.

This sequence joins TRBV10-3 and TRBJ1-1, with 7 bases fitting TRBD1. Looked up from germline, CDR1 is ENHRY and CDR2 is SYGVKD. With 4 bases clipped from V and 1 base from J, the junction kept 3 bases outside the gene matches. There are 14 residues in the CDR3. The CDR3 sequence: CAISGQGENTEAFF. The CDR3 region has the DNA TGTGCCATCAGTGGGCAGGGGGAGAACACTGAAGCTTTCTTT.

The chain's CDR3 is CASSYSPMERGYTF. The CDR3 DNA reads as TGTGCCAGCAGTTACTCCCCAATGGAGAGAGGCTACACCTTC. V gene TRBV6-5 combines with J gene TRBJ1-2; D remains unclear. Germline CDR1 MNHEY, CDR2 SVGAGI. The CDR3 consists of 14 residues. Trimming cost V 0 bases and J 8 bases, with 13 bases left between them.

The CDR3 coding sequence is TGCGCCAGCAGCGGCACCACAGGGGGCGGACTAGGTGAGACCCAGTACTTC. The encoded protein is CASSGTTGGGLGETQYF. V usage is TRBV5-1 and J usage is TRBJ2-5; 9 bases are a match to TRBD1. CDR1 is SGHRS, CDR2 YFSETQ, per germline. CDR3 length equals 17 residues. After removal of 4 bases from V and 5 bases from J, the junction contained 15 bases not matched to a gene.

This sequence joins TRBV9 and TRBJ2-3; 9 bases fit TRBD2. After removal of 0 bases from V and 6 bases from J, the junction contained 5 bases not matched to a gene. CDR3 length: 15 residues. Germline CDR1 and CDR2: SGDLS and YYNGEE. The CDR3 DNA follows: TGTGCCAGCAGCGTAGTAGCGGGAGTGGGGGATACGCAGTATTTT. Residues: CASSVVAGVGDTQYF.

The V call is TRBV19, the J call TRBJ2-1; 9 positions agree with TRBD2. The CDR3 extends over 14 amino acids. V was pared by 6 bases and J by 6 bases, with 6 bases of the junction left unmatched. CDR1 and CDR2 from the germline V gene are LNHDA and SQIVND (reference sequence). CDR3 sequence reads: CASSGGLASNEQFF. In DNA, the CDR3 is TGTGCCAGTAGCGGTGGACTAGCGAGCAATGAGCAGTTCTTC.

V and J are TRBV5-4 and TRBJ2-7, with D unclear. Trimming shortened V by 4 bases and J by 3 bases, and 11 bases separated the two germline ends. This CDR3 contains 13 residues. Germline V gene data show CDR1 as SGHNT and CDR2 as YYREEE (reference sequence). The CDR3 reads CASSLTGGYEQYF. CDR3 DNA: TGTGCCAGCAGCCTAACCGGCGGCTACGAGCAGTACTTC.

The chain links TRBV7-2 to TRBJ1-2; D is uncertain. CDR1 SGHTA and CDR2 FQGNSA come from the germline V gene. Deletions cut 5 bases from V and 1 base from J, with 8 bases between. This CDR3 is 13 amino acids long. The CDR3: CASSQTINYGYTF. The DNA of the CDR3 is TGTGCCAGCAGCCAGACAATTAACTATGGCTACACCTTC.

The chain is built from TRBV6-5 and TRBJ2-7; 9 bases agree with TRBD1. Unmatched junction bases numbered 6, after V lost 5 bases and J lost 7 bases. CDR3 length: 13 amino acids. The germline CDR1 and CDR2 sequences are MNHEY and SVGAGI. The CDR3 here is CASSRGTGLEQYF. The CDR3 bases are TGTGCCAGCAGTCGAGGGACAGGGTTAGAGCAGTACTTC.

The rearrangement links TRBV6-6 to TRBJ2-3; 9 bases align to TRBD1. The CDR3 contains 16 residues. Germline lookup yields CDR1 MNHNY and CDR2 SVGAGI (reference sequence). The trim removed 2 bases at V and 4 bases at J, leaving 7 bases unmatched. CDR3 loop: CASSYPGTGRPDTQYF. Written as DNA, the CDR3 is TGTGCCAGCAGTTACCCGGGGACAGGGAGGCCAGATACGCAGTATTTT.

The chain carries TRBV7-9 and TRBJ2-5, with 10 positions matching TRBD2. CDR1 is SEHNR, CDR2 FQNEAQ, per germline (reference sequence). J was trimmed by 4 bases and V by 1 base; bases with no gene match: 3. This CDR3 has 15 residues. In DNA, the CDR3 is TGTGCCAGCAGCTTAGGTCTAGCGGGAGTAGAGACCCAGTACTTC. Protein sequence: CASSLGLAGVETQYF.

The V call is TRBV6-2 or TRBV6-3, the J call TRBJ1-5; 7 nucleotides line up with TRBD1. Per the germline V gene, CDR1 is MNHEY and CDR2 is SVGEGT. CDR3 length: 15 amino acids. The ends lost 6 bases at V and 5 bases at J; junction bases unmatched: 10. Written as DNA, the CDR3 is TGTGCCAGCAGCGACGACAGGGTGGGATATCAGCCCCAGCATTTT. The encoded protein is CASSDDRVGYQPQHF.

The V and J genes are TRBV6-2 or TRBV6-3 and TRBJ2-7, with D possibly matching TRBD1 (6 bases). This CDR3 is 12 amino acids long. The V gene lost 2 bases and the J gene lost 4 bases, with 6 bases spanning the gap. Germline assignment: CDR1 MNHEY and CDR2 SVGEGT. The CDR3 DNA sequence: TGTGCCAGCAGTTACACAGGGTACGAGCAGTACTTC. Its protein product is CASSYTGYEQYF.

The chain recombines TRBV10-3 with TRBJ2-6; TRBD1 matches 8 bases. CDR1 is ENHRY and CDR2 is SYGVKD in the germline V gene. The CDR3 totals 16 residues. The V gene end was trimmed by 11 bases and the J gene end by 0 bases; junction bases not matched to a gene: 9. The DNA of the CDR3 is TGTGCCGTCACCGGGACAGGCGGCTCTGGGGCCAACGTCCTGACTTTC. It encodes CAVTGTGGSGANVLTF.

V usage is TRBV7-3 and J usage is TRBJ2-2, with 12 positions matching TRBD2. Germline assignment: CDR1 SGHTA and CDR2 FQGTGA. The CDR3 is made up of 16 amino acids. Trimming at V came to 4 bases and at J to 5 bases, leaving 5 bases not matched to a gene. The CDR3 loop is CASSSLAGGRTGELFF. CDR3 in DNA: TGTGCCAGCAGCTCTCTAGCGGGAGGGAGGACCGGGGAGCTGTTTTTT.

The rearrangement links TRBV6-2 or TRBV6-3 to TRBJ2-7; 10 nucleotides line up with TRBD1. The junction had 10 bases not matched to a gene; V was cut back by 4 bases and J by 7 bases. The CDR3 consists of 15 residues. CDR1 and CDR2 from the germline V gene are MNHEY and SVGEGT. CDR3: CASSWPGQGIREQYF. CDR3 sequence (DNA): TGTGCCAGCAGTTGGCCGGGACAGGGGATTCGGGAGCAGTACTTC.

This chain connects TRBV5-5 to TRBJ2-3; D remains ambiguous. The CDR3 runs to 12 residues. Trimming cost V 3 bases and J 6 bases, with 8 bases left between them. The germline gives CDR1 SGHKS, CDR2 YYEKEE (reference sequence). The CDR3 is CASSSGADTQYF. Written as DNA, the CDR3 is TGTGCCAGCAGCTCGGGTGCGGATACGCAGTATTTT.

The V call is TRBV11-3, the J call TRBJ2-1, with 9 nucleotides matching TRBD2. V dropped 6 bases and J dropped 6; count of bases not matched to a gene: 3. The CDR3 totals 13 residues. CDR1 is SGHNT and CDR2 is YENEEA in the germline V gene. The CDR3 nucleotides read TGTGCCAGCAGTCCGGGACTAGCCAATGAGCAGTTCTTC. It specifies CASSPGLANEQFF.

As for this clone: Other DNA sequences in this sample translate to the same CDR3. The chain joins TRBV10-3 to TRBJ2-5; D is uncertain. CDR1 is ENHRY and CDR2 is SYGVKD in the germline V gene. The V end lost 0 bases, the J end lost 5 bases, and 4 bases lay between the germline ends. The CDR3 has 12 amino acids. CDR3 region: CAISESRETQYF. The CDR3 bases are TGTGCCATCAGTGAGTCCAGGGAGACCCAGTACTTC.

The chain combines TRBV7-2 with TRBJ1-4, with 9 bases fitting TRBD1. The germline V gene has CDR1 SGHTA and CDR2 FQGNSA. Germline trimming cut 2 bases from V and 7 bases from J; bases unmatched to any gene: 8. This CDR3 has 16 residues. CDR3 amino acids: CASSLNAQGAGEKLFF. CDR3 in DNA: TGTGCCAGCAGCTTAAACGCACAGGGGGCCGGTGAAAAACTGTTTTTT.

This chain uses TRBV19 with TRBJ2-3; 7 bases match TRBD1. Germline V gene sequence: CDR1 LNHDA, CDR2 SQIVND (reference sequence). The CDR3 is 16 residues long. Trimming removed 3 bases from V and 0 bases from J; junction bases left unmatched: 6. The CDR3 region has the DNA TGTGCCAGTAGTATGACAGGGATTTTTAGCACAGATACGCAGTATTTT. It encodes CASSMTGIFSTDTQYF.

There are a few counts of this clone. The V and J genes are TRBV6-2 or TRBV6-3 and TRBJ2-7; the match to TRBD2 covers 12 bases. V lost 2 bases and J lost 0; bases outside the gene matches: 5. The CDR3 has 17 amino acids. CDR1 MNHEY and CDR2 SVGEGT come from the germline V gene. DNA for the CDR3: TGTGCCAGCAGTTACGTCCCGACTAGCGGGAGCTCCTACGAGCAGTACTTC. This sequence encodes CASSYVPTSGSSYEQYF.

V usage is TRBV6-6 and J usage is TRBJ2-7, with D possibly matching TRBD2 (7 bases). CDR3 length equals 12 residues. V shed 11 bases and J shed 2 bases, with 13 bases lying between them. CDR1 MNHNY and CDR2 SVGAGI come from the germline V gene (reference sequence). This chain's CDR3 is CAAGGGPYEQYF. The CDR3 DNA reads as TGTGCCGCGGGCGGGGGCCCCTACGAGCAGTACTTC.

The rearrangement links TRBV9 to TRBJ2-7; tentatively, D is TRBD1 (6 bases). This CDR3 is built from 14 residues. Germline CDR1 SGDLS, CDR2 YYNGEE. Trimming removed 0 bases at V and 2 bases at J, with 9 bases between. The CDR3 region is CASSVAGQTYEQYF. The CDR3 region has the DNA TGTGCCAGCAGCGTAGCCGGACAGACCTACGAGCAGTACTTC.

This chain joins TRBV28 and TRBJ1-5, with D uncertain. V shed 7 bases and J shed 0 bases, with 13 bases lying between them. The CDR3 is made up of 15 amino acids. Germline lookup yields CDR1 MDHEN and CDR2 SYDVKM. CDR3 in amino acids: CASTPGGFSNQPQHF. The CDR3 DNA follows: TGTGCCAGCACCCCAGGAGGGTTTAGCAATCAGCCCCAGCATTTT.

The CDR3 here is CASGFNEQFF. CDR3 nucleotides: TGTGCCAGCGGCTTCAATGAGCAGTTCTTC. The gene calls are TRBV28 and TRBJ2-1; D is uncertain. The CDR3 runs 10 residues. The germline V gene encodes CDR1 MDHEN and CDR2 SYDVKM. V lost 8 bases and J 6 bases, leaving 5 bases between the germline ends.

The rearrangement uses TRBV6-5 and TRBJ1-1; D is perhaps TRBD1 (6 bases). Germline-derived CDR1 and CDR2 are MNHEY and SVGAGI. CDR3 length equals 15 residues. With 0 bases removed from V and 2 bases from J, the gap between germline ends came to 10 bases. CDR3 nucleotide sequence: TGTGCCAGCAGTTACTCGGGGGCGGTTAACACTGAAGCTTTCTTT. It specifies CASSYSGAVNTEAFF.

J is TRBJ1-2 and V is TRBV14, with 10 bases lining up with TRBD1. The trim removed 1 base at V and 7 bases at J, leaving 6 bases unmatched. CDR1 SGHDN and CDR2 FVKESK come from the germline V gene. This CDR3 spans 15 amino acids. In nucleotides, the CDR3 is TGTGCCAGCAGCCAAGTGACAGGGGGCTTCGGTGGCTACACCTTC. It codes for CASSQVTGGFGGYTF.

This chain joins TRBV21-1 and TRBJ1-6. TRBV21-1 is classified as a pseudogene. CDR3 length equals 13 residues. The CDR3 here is CASSITTTSPLHF. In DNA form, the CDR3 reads TGTGCCAGCAGCATAACTACGACTTCACCCCTCCACTTT.

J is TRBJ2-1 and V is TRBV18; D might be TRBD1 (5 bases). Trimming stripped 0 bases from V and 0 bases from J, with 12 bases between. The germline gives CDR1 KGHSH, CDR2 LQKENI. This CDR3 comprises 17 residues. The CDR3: CASSPPSSRASYNEQFF. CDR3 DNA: TGTGCCAGCTCACCACCTTCAAGCAGGGCCTCCTACAATGAGCAGTTCTTC.

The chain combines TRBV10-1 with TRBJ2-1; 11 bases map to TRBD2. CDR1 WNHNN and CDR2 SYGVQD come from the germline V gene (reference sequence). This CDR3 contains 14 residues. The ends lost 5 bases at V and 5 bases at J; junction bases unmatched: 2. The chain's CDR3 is CASSLAGGDNEQFF. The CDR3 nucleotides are TGCGCCAGCAGTCTAGCGGGAGGCGACAATGAGCAGTTCTTC.